This T cell receptor (beta chain) was sequenced for a study of monozygotic twins with inflammatory bowel disease. The input for each TCR library was around 3,200 ng of total RNA. TCRdb processed the 5' RACE reads again and assigns one entry to each CDR3 protein, with no DNA. The table for this sample gives around 200,000 distinct CDR3 sequences. Regarding the study as a whole: Patient-to-patient differences in immunosuppressive treatment may have added variability to the repertoires. There was no support for any single strong signal or clonotype associated with IBD.

Remarks on this clonotype: Its antigen is unidentified.

The V gene's germline CDR1 is WNHNN and CDR2 SYGVQD (reference sequence). CDR3 size: 13 residues. Material for sequencing was blood. The chain carries TRBV10-1 and TRBJ1-2. The origin of this receptor is a human donor with ulcerative colitis or Crohn's disease, or a healthy co-twin of an affected twin (not recorded which). The CDR3 protein is CASSESHNYGYTF.